The clone carrying this T cell receptor (beta chain) turned up a few times. A second PCR, run for roughly 7 to 12 cycles, used a sample-barcoded 5' primer plus a J-beta primer mix. CDR3-containing paired-end reads numbered at least 3 million in each sample. TCRdb used MiXCR to reprocess the 5' RACE reads, holding one entry per CDR3 protein. The table has about 290,000 distinct CDR3 sequences, 25% to 30% seen once. These data are taken from a study of blood T cells in healthy people across ages. The length of the CDR3 is 16 residues. V lost 4 bases to trimming and J lost 0 bases, with 13 bases between them. Germline assignment: CDR1 SGHRS and CDR2 YFSETQ.

The clonotype was recovered from a woman in her 70s in good health. The chain has TRBV5-1 and TRBJ1-4, with D perhaps TRBD1 (5 bases). Sample: blood. CDR3 DNA sequence: TGCGCCAGCAGCCCGACAGCCTCTGCAACTAATGAAAAACTGTTTTTT. This gives the protein CASSPTASATNEKLFF.